This T cell receptor (beta chain) was sequenced during a study of T cell responses to AZD1222 COVID-19 vaccine. Study findings and constraints: Repertoires were obtained only post-peak T cell response.

J gave up 5 bases and V 6 bases, and 13 bases lay outside the gene matches. The CDR3 covers 16 residues. Germline V gene sequence: CDR1 SGHTA, CDR2 FQGNSA. Assay used: immunoSEQ multiplex PCR; TCRdb lists only in-frame clones, some missing. The repertoire includes over 85,000 clones, approximately 86% of them detected once, and less than 6% sits in the top ten. Comments on this clone: The antigen remains unidentified.

The chain employs TRBV7-2 and TRBJ1-2, with 9 positions matching TRBD1. Material: peripheral blood, obtained on day 0 of AZD1222 vaccination. The receptor's source is an adult in good health. DNA of the CDR3: TGTGCCAGCAGTCTCGCGTCCGGGACAGGGAAATATGGCTACACCTTC. As protein: CASSLASGTGKYGYTF.